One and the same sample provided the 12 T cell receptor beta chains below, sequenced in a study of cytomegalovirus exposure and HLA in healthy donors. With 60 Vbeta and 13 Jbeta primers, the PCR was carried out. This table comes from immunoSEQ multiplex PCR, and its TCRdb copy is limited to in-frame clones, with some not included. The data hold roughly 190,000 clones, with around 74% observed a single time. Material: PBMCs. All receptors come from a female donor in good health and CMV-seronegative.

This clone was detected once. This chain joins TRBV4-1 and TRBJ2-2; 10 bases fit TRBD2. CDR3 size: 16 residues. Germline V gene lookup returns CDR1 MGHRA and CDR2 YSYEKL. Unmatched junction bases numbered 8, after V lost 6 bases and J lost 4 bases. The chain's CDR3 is CASRNKREGRTGELFF. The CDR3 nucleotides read TGCGCCAGCAGGAACAAGCGGGAGGGCCGCACCGGGGAGCTGTTTTTT.

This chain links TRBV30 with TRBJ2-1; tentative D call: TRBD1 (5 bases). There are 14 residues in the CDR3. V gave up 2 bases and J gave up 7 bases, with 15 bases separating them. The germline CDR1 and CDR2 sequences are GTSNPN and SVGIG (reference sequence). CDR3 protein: CAWSPTFKGNEQFF. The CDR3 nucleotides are TGTGCCTGGAGTCCCACCTTTAAGGGGAATGAGCAGTTCTTC.

CDR3 loop: CASSGGWGGAARETQYF. CDR3 DNA: TGTGCCAGCAGCGGTGGTTGGGGGGGCGCAGCGCGGGAGACCCAGTACTTC. V is TRBV5-8 and J is TRBJ2-5; the D gene is possibly TRBD2 (7 bases). Trimming removed 4 bases at V and 5 bases at J, with 24 bases between. The CDR3 has 17 amino acids. CDR1 is SGHTS, CDR2 YDEGEE, per germline.

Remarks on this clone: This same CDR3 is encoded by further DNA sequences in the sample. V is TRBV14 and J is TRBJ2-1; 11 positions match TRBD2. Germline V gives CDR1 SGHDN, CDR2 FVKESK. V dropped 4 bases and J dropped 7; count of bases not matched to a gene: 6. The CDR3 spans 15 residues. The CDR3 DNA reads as TGTGCCAGCAGCCGCGGGCTAGCGGGGGGAAATGAGCAGTTCTTC. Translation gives CASSRGLAGGNEQFF.

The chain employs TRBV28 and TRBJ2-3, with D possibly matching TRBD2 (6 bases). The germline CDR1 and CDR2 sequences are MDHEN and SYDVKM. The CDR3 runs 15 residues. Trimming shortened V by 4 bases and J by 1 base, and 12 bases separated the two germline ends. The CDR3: CASSSLARGTDTQYF. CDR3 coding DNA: TGTGCCAGCAGTTCCCTAGCGCGGGGCACAGATACGCAGTATTTT.

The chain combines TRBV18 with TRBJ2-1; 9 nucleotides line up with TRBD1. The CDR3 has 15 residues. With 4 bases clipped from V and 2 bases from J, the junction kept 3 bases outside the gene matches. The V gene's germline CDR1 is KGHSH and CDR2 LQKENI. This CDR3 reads CASSLGTGTYNEQFF. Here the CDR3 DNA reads TGTGCCAGCTCACTGGGGACAGGGACCTACAATGAGCAGTTCTTC.

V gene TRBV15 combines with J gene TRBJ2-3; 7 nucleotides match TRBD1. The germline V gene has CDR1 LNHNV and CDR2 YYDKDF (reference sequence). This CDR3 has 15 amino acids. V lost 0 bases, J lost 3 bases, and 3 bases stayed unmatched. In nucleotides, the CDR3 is TGTGCCACCAGCAGAGATGGCAGGGGGACAGATACGCAGTATTTT. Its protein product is CATSRDGRGTDTQYF.

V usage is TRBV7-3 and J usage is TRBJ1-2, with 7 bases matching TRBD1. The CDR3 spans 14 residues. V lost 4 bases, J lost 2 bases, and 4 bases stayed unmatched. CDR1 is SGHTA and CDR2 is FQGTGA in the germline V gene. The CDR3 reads CASSSQQGNYGYTF. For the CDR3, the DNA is TGTGCCAGCAGCTCCCAACAGGGGAACTATGGCTACACCTTC.

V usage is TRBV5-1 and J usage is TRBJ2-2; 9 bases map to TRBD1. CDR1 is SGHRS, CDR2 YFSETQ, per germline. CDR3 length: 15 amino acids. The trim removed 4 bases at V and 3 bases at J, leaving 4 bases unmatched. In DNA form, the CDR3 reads TGCGCCAGCAGCCTGGACAGGGGTTACACCGGGGAGCTGTTTTTT. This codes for CASSLDRGYTGELFF.

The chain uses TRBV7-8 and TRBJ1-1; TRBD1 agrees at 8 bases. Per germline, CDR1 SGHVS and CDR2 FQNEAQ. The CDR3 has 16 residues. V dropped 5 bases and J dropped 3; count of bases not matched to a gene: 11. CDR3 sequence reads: CASSPTRTGSYTEAFF. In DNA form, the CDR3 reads TGTGCCAGCAGCCCAACCAGGACAGGGTCGTACACTGAAGCTTTCTTT. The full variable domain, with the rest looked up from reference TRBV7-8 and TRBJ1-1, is GAGVSQSPRYKVAKRGQDVALRCDPISGHVSLFWYQQALGQGPEFLTYFQNEAQLDKSGLPSDRFFAERPEGSVSTLKIQRTQQEDSAVYLCASSPTRTGSYTEAFFGQGTRLTVV.

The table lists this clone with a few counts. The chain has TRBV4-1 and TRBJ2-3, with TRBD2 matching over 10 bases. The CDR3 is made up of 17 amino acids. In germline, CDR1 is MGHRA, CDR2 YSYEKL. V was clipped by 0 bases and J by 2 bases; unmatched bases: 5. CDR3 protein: CASSQESGRALTDTQYF. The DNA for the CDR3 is TGCGCCAGCAGCCAAGAGAGCGGGAGGGCCCTCACAGATACGCAGTATTTT.

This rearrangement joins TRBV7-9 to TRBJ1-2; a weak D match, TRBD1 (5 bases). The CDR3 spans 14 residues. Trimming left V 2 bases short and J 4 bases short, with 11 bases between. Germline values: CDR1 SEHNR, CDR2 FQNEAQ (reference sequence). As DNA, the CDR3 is TGTGCCAGCAGCTTACGAGCAGGGCCCTATGGCTACACCTTC. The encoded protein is CASSLRAGPYGYTF.